One sample yielded the 32 T cell receptor beta chains listed below, sequenced in a study of cytomegalovirus exposure and HLA in healthy donors. 60 Vbeta and 13 Jbeta primers were used in PCR. TCRdb's copy holds only in-frame clones and misses some; the assay was immunoSEQ multiplex PCR. The sample carries about 82,000 clones, about 74% recorded once. The sequenced sample was PBMCs. The source is a woman between 45 and 65 years old in good health and CMV-seropositive.

The chain is built from TRBV4-2 and TRBJ2-4; the D is unclear. The germline V and J ends were trimmed by 0 bases and 6 bases, with 6 bases remaining between them. In germline, CDR1 is LGHNA, CDR2 YNFKEQ. The CDR3 extends over 13 amino acids. The CDR3 bases are TGTGCCAGCAGCCAAGACCCCGGAAACATTCAGTACTTC. Amino acid sequence: CASSQDPGNIQYF.

The J gene is TRBJ2-5, the V gene TRBV29-1, with D perhaps matching TRBD1 (6 bases). Germline V gene sequence: CDR1 SQVTM, CDR2 ANQGSEA. The CDR3 covers 14 residues. The V end lost 4 bases, the J end lost 0 bases, and 12 bases lay between the germline ends. CDR3 coding DNA: TGCAGCGTTGGGGGACACAGGGACCAAGAGACCCAGTACTTC. Its protein product is CSVGGHRDQETQYF.

The rearrangement uses TRBV2 and TRBJ1-5; the match to TRBD1 covers 7 bases. Germline lookup yields CDR1 SNHLY and CDR2 FYNNEI. The length of the CDR3 is 17 residues. J was trimmed by 0 bases and V by 7 bases; bases with no gene match: 12. Written as DNA, the CDR3 is TGTGCCAGCACCGCGCTGGACAGGTACTATAGCAATCAGCCCCAGCATTTT. Translation: CASTALDRYYSNQPQHF.

This clone has only a few counts. The chain is built from TRBV7-9 and TRBJ2-5; tentative D call: TRBD2 (5 bases). The V gene lost 10 bases and the J gene lost 13 bases, with 19 bases spanning the gap. CDR3 length equals 11 residues. Germline lookup yields CDR1 SEHNR and CDR2 FQNEAQ (reference sequence). This chain's CDR3 is CAKVGNSLGYF. CDR3 DNA sequence: TGTGCCAAAGTCGGGAACTCATTGGGGTACTTC.

This clone was counted a single time. The chain links TRBV15 to TRBJ1-5; TRBD1 aligns across 8 bases. Trimming cost V 1 base and J 7 bases; bases outside gene matches: 9. CDR1 is LNHNV, CDR2 YYDKDF, per germline (reference sequence). This CDR3 contains 16 residues. The CDR3, as DNA: TGTGCCACCAGCAGAGGGAGGCAGGGGGCCAGGCAGCCCCAGCATTTT. Protein: CATSRGRQGARQPQHF. The full variable domain, with the rest looked up from reference TRBV15 and TRBJ1-5, is DAMVIQNPRYQVTQFGKPVTLSCSQTLNHNVMYWYQQKSSQAPKLLFHYYDKDFNNEADTPDNFQSRRPNTSFCFLDIRSPGLGDTAMYLCATSRGRQGARQPQHFGDGTRLSIL.

V and J are TRBV6-1 and TRBJ2-5, with 8 bases lining up with TRBD1. There are 15 residues in the CDR3. Germline V gene sequence: CDR1 MNHNS, CDR2 SASEGT. J gave up 5 bases and V 1 base, and 6 bases lay outside the gene matches. CDR3 DNA sequence: TGTGCCAGCAGTGAAGGGGACAGGTTGGTGGAGACCCAGTACTTC. This encodes CASSEGDRLVETQYF.

This chain joins TRBV6-5 and TRBJ2-7; D may be TRBD1 (6 bases). Between the trimmed V and J ends, which lost 5 bases and 2 bases, there was a span of 13 bases. Germline CDR1 is MNHEY and CDR2 is SVGAGI. The CDR3 length is 14 residues. The CDR3 spells CASSIKTGPYEQYF. For the CDR3, the DNA is TGTGCCAGCAGTATAAAGACAGGCCCCTACGAGCAGTACTTC.

This clone was counted only a few times. V and J are TRBV30 and TRBJ2-7; 8 nucleotides line up with TRBD1. Germline CDR1 reads GTSNPN; CDR2 reads SVGIG (reference sequence). CDR3 length equals 12 residues. J lost 3 bases, V lost 3 bases, and 1 base had no gene match. The CDR3 DNA reads TGTGCCTGGAGGGGACAGGTCTACGAGCAGTACTTC. It specifies CAWRGQVYEQYF.

The V call is TRBV7-2, the J call TRBJ2-3; D call uncertain. The CDR3 has 14 residues. Germline V gene sequence: CDR1 SGHTA, CDR2 FQGNSA. Trimming left V 1 base short and J 0 bases short, with 5 bases between. The CDR3 is CASSLGLSTDTQYF. As DNA, the CDR3 is TGTGCCAGCAGCTTAGGTCTTAGCACAGATACGCAGTATTTT. Full variable domain (outside the CDR3, taken from reference TRBV7-2 and TRBJ2-3): GAGVSQSPSNKVTEKGKDVELRCDPISGHTALYWYRQSLGQGLEFLIYFQGNSAPDKSGLPSDRFSAERTGGSVSTLTIQRTQQEDSAVYLCASSLGLSTDTQYFGPGTRLTVL.

The rearrangement uses TRBV27 and TRBJ1-2; TRBD1 matches at 7 bases. V dropped 10 bases and J dropped 8; count of bases not matched to a gene: 10. CDR1 is MNHEY and CDR2 is SMNVEV in the germline V gene (reference sequence). The CDR3 contains 12 residues. The CDR3 here is CATTDRVYGYTF. The CDR3 DNA reads TGTGCCACCACCGACAGGGTGTACGGCTACACCTTC.

V and J are TRBV30 and TRBJ1-2; the D is unclear. CDR1 and CDR2 (germline): GTSNPN, SVGIG (reference sequence). V gave up 2 bases and J gave up 8 bases, with 15 bases separating them. This CDR3 spans 13 amino acids. CDR3 nucleotide sequence: TGTGCCTGGAGTACTTTTTCAGGTCAGGGCTACACCTTC. Its protein is CAWSTFSGQGYTF.

The gene calls are TRBV30 and TRBJ1-2; the D is unclear. The CDR3 is 13 amino acids. Trimming stripped 7 bases from V and 6 bases from J, with 18 bases between. Germline-derived CDR1 and CDR2 are GTSNPN and SVGIG (reference sequence). DNA for the CDR3: TGTGCCTTATGGGGAGGGAAATGGGATGGCTACACCTTC. Translating gives CALWGGKWDGYTF. Full variable domain (remainder filled in from reference TRBV30 and TRBJ1-2): SQTIHQWPATLVQPVGSPLSLECTVEGTSNPNLYWYRQAAGRGLQLLFYSVGIGQISSEVPQNLSASRPQDRQFILSSKKLLLSDSGFYLCALWGGKWDGYTFGSGTRLTVV.

Only a few counts were recorded for this clone. The J gene is TRBJ2-5, the V gene TRBV11-2, with a tentative D call TRBD1 (5 bases). The CDR3 sequence is 13 residues long. CDR1 SGHAT and CDR2 FQNNGV come from the germline V gene. V was pared by 1 base and J by 5 bases, with 8 bases between. The CDR3 sequence: CASSLGGLETQYF. The CDR3 DNA follows: TGTGCCAGCAGCTTAGGGGGCCTGGAGACCCAGTACTTC.

The chain joins TRBV13 to TRBJ1-5, with D uncertain. V lost 1 base, J lost 6 bases, and 4 bases lay in between. CDR1 and CDR2 from the germline V gene are PRHDT and FYEKMQ (reference sequence). The CDR3 loop spans 12 amino acids. CDR3 amino acids: CASSLESQPQHF. The DNA for the CDR3 is TGTGCCAGCAGCTTAGAGAGTCAGCCCCAGCATTTT.

This chain joins TRBV5-1 and TRBJ2-5; TRBD1 matches 9 bases. CDR1 is SGHRS and CDR2 is YFSETQ in the germline V gene. The CDR3 has 14 amino acids. V lost 7 bases, J lost 4 bases, and 8 bases stayed unmatched. CDR3 in amino acids: CASGDTGGGETQYF. In nucleotides, the CDR3 is TGCGCCAGCGGAGATACAGGGGGCGGAGAGACCCAGTACTTC. The whole variable domain, remainder taken from reference TRBV5-1 and TRBJ2-5, is KAGVTQTPRYLIKTRGQQVTLSCSPISGHRSVSWYQQTPGQGLQFLFEYFSETQRNKGNFPGRFSGRQFSNSRSEMNVSTLELGDSALYLCASGDTGGGETQYFGPGTRLLVL.

This clone was counted between two and nine times. V gene TRBV7-6 combines with J gene TRBJ2-2, with TRBD2 identical over 9 bases. The CDR3 extends over 16 amino acids. Germline values: CDR1 SGHVS, CDR2 FNYEAQ. J gave up 1 base and V 4 bases, and 4 bases lay outside the gene matches. DNA of the CDR3: TGTGCCAGCAGCTCACTAGCGGGCAAGAACACCGGGGAGCTGTTTTTT. This codes for CASSSLAGKNTGELFF.

The chain couples TRBV28 to TRBJ2-6, with TRBD1 matching over 11 bases. There are 18 residues in the CDR3. The trim removed 8 bases at V and 2 bases at J, leaving 11 bases unmatched. CDR1 and CDR2 (germline): MDHEN, SYDVKM. The chain's CDR3 is CASAIRGQGVPGANVLTF. Here the CDR3 DNA reads TGTGCCAGCGCAATCCGGGGACAGGGGGTTCCTGGGGCCAACGTCCTGACTTTC.

This rearrangement joins TRBV5-1 to TRBJ2-1; 10 positions agree with TRBD2. V gave up 3 bases and J gave up 9 bases; unmatched junction bases: 9. CDR3 length: 15 residues. Looked up from germline, CDR1 is SGHRS and CDR2 is YFSETQ. CDR3 amino acids: CASSSSGTSASEQFF. In DNA form, the CDR3 reads TGCGCCAGCAGCTCCTCCGGGACTAGCGCGAGTGAGCAGTTCTTC.

This chain joins TRBV6-5 and TRBJ1-3; D is ambiguous. Per germline, CDR1 MNHEY and CDR2 SVGAGI. CDR3 size: 16 residues. V was trimmed by 0 bases and J by 0 bases, leaving 9 bases between them. CDR3 coding DNA: TGTGCCAGCAGTTACTCGAGGCCAGACTCTGGAAACACCATATATTTT. Protein: CASSYSRPDSGNTIYF.

V and J are TRBV5-1 and TRBJ2-1; TRBD2 matches at 8 bases. The CDR3 totals 15 residues. Germline V gene sequence: CDR1 SGHRS, CDR2 YFSETQ. With V trimmed by 3 bases and J by 8 bases, 10 bases remained unmatched. Written as DNA, the CDR3 is TGCGCCAGCAGCTGGAGCGGTGCGGGAGGCGATGAGCAGTTCTTC. Its translation is CASSWSGAGGDEQFF. The variable domain in full, completed from reference TRBV5-1 and TRBJ2-1, reads KAGVTQTPRYLIKTRGQQVTLSCSPISGHRSVSWYQQTPGQGLQFLFEYFSETQRNKGNFPGRFSGRQFSNSRSEMNVSTLELGDSALYLCASSWSGAGGDEQFFGPGTRLTVL.

This chain uses TRBV4-2 with TRBJ2-5; 9 nucleotides agree with TRBD1. The CDR3 has 15 amino acids. The ends lost 1 base at V and 3 bases at J; junction bases unmatched: 3. From germline, CDR1 is LGHNA and CDR2 YNFKEQ. The CDR3 is CASSQGTGVEETQYF. In DNA, the CDR3 is TGTGCCAGCAGCCAAGGGACAGGGGTGGAAGAGACCCAGTACTTC.

This clone was counted between two and nine times. The gene calls are TRBV10-1 and TRBJ1-4, with D unclear. Trimming took 2 bases from V and 6 from J, leaving 7 bases between them. CDR1 WNHNN and CDR2 SYGVQD come from the germline V gene (reference sequence). CDR3 size: 13 residues. CDR3 protein: CASSENVDEKLFF. In DNA form, the CDR3 reads TGCGCCAGCAGTGAGAATGTAGATGAAAAACTGTTTTTT.

This chain links TRBV11-2 with TRBJ2-3; 8 nucleotides match TRBD1. The CDR3 spans 15 residues. The germline V gene encodes CDR1 SGHAT and CDR2 FQNNGV. V lost 4 bases and J lost 3; bases outside the gene matches: 6. The CDR3 DNA sequence: TGTGCCAGCAGCTCCGGGACAGGATGGACAGATACGCAGTATTTT. Its protein product is CASSSGTGWTDTQYF.

The CDR3 reads CASSPRGDYTIPTYEQYF. The CDR3 nucleotides are TGTGCCAGCAGCCCTCGCGGGGACTACACCATACCGACCTACGAGCAGTACTTC. The rearrangement uses TRBV21-1 and TRBJ2-7; the table assigns TRBD2, which was not confirmed against the DNA. TRBV21-1 is reported as a pseudogene. This CDR3 region has 18 residues.

This clone was counted only a few times. The chain combines TRBV28 with TRBJ2-3; perhaps TRBD2 as D (5 bases). Germline V gives CDR1 MDHEN, CDR2 SYDVKM. V gave up 2 bases and J gave up 0 bases, with 9 bases separating them. The length of the CDR3 is 15 residues. The CDR3 is CASSLEGTSTDTQYF. CDR3 coding DNA: TGTGCCAGCAGTTTAGAGGGAACTAGCACAGATACGCAGTATTTT. Using reference TRBV28 and TRBJ2-3 for the parts outside the CDR3, the full variable domain is DVKVTQSSRYLVKRTGEKVFLECVQDMDHENMFWYRQDPGLGLRLIYFSYDVKMKEKGDIPEGYSVSREKKERFSLILESASTNQTSMYLCASSLEGTSTDTQYFGPGTRLTVL.

DNA of the CDR3: TGTGCCAGCAGCCGACGACAGGGGTCTCTCACAGATACGCAGTATTTT. Protein: CASSRRQGSLTDTQYF. This chain joins TRBV9 and TRBJ2-3, with TRBD1 matching 8 bases. After removal of 4 bases from V and 2 bases from J, the junction contained 9 bases not matched to a gene. CDR3 length: 16 amino acids. CDR1 SGDLS and CDR2 YYNGEE come from the germline V gene.

The V and J genes are TRBV27 and TRBJ2-7, with 8 positions matching TRBD1. The CDR3 contains 14 residues. V shed 5 bases and J 3 bases; nucleotides not matched to a gene: 6. CDR1 and CDR2 from the germline V gene are MNHEY and SMNVEV (reference sequence). CDR3 in amino acids: CASSKDRARYEQYF. DNA for the CDR3: TGTGCCAGCAGTAAGGACAGGGCGCGCTACGAGCAGTACTTC.

This clone was observed a few times. Germline and junction disagree at one end, which may indicate a read error. This chain links TRBV7-7 with TRBJ2-2; TRBD2 might be the D (5 bases). This CDR3 spans 14 amino acids. From germline, CDR1 is SSHAT and CDR2 FNYEAQ (reference sequence). In DNA form, the CDR3 reads TGTGCTAGCAGCCGAGGGTTGAACACCGGGGAGCTGTTTTTT. The encoded protein is CASSRGLNTGELFF.

V gene TRBV14 combines with J gene TRBJ2-6, with 11 bases fitting TRBD2. Germline CDR1 and CDR2: SGHDN and FVKESK. V was clipped by 7 bases and J by 0 bases; unmatched bases: 11. The CDR3 length is 19 residues. CDR3 region: CASILNSSGRTSGANVLTF. DNA of the CDR3: TGTGCCAGCATACTAAATTCTAGCGGGAGGACCTCTGGGGCCAACGTCCTGACTTTC. Full variable domain (outside the CDR3, taken from reference TRBV14 and TRBJ2-6): EAGVTQFPSHSVIEKGQTVTLRCDPISGHDNLYWYRRVMGKEIKFLLHFVKESKQDESGMPNNRFLAERTGGTYSTLKVQPAELEDSGVYFCASILNSSGRTSGANVLTFGAGSRLTVL.

The rearrangement joins TRBV7-9 to TRBJ1-4, with 9 positions matching TRBD1. Germline trimming cut 8 bases from V and 6 bases from J; bases unmatched to any gene: 7. The CDR3 is 14 residues long. Looked up from germline, CDR1 is SEHNR and CDR2 is FQNEAQ (reference sequence). The CDR3 loop is CASRTGGGDEKLFF. In nucleotides, the CDR3 is TGTGCCAGCCGAACAGGGGGCGGTGATGAAAAACTGTTTTTT.

This chain links TRBV7-2 with TRBJ1-1; possible D gene TRBD1, 5 bases. Germline CDR1 reads SGHTA; CDR2 reads FQGNSA. The CDR3 sequence is 16 residues long. Trimming left V 1 base short and J 0 bases short, with 12 bases between. CDR3 DNA: TGTGCCAGCAGCTTAGGTCCGGGGGGTTTGAACACTGAAGCTTTCTTT. It translates to CASSLGPGGLNTEAFF.

This clone was detected only a few times. This chain joins TRBV30 and TRBJ1-5, with a possible D match to TRBD1 (5 bases). The CDR3 extends over 14 amino acids. Germline V gene lookup returns CDR1 GTSNPN and CDR2 SVGIG (reference sequence). The V gene lost 4 bases and the J gene lost 4 bases, with 14 bases spanning the gap. The CDR3 here is CAWKLGGGNQPQHF. Written as DNA, the CDR3 is TGTGCCTGGAAGTTAGGTGGGGGGAATCAGCCCCAGCATTTT.